The 6 T cell receptor beta chains below were found in one sample sequenced in a study of CD8+ T cells in alopecia areata. Sequencing used cDNA as its template, made by extracting RNA and reverse transcribing it. Method: immunoSEQ multiplex PCR; TCRdb's copy keeps in-frame clones and lacks some. Among 93,000 or so clones listed, more than 75% were seen once. Noted treatment: oral pan-JAK inhibitor, 5-10 mg twice daily. This material consisted of CD8+ T cells sorted from blood, taken around week 34, from a patient treated with tofacitinib. These receptors were collected from a human donor with alopecia areata.

As concerns this clone: A read error is likely, as this CDR3 ends without the conserved phenylalanine or tryptophan. The rearrangement uses TRBV27 and TRBJ1-2; D is uncertain. CDR1 is MNHEY, CDR2 SMNVEV, per germline (reference sequence). Trimming shortened V by 4 bases and J by 4 bases, and 16 bases separated the two germline ends. The CDR3 extends over 15 amino acids. The CDR3 DNA is TGTGCCAGCAGTTCCGATCGGTCCGGGCTCTATGGCTACACCCTC. Translated, it gives CASSSDRSGLYGYTL.

This chain uses TRBV7-9 with TRBJ2-3, with a tentative D call TRBD2 (5 bases). There are 14 residues in the CDR3. Germline CDR1 and CDR2: SEHNR and FQNEAQ (reference sequence). The V and J ends lost 1 base and 1 base respectively, with 6 bases between them. The CDR3 bases are TGTGCCAGCAGCTTAGACGGGGGCACAGATACGCAGTATTTT. Translation: CASSLDGGTDTQYF.

The chain combines TRBV7-6 with TRBJ2-2, with D perhaps TRBD1 or TRBD2 (5 bases each). The germline V gene encodes CDR1 SGHVS and CDR2 FNYEAQ. V was cut by 3 bases and J by 7 bases, with 15 bases left in between. The length of the CDR3 is 15 residues. CDR3 nucleotide sequence: TGTGCCAGCAGCTTCTCCGGGGCCTTGGTCGGGGAGCTGTTTTTT. It specifies CASSFSGALVGELFF.

The genes are TRBV11-2 and TRBJ2-5, with 12 positions matching TRBD2. CDR3 size: 14 residues. Looked up from germline, CDR1 is SGHAT and CDR2 is FQNNGV. V lost 6 bases to trimming and J lost 3 bases; unmatched junction nucleotides: 2. CDR3 in DNA: TGTGCCAGCAGTCCTAGCGGGAGGGAAGAGACCCAGTACTTC. It specifies CASSPSGREETQYF.

This chain uses TRBV2 with TRBJ2-1; the match to TRBD2 covers 10 bases. V was pared by 6 bases and J by 4 bases, with 3 bases of the junction left unmatched. CDR1 is SNHLY and CDR2 is FYNNEI in the germline V gene. The CDR3 runs 14 residues. The CDR3 nucleotides read TGTGCCAGCAGGATAGCGGGGGGTTACAATGAGCAGTTCTTC. It translates to CASRIAGGYNEQFF. Full variable domain (missing parts from reference TRBV2 and TRBJ2-1): EPEVTQTPSHQVTQMGQEVILRCVPISNHLYFYWYRQILGQKVEFLVSFYNNEISEKSEIFDDQFSVERPDGSNFTLKIRSTKLEDSAMYFCASRIAGGYNEQFFGPGTRLTVL.

The genes are TRBV29-1 and TRBJ1-1, with D possibly TRBD1 on 5 matching bases. The CDR3 is made up of 15 amino acids. The V end was cut by 4 bases, the J end by 5 bases, with 20 bases between. The germline gives CDR1 SQVTM, CDR2 ANQGSEA. The CDR3 DNA reads TGCAGCGTTGCTGGGGTGCCGGGGTCAGGGACTGAAGCTTTCTTT. It yields the protein CSVAGVPGSGTEAFF.